The present TCR beta chain was sequenced within a study of shared clonotypes between healthy human individuals. The study, taken as a whole, reports: Compared with memory subsets, naive subsets generally had larger estimated richness.

The germline V gene has CDR1 MDHEN and CDR2 SYDVKM. The ends lost 7 bases at V and 15 bases at J; junction bases unmatched: 14. The CDR3 has 15 residues. Sequenced by immunoSEQ multiplex PCR; TCRdb stores in-frame clones only, minus some. The sample records hundreds of thousands of clones, about two thirds being singletons. Points on this clone: Its antigen is undetermined.

The V gene is TRBV28, the J gene TRBJ2-1, with 14 bases matching TRBD2. Material for sequencing was memory CD4+ T cells sorted from blood. Documented subset: CD45RA-negative fraction. This TCR came from a woman aged 25-40 years in good health. The CDR3: CASTLGTSGSPGPFF. As DNA, the CDR3 is TGTGCCAGCACCCTGGGGACTAGCGGGAGCCCAGGACCGTTCTTC.